Listed here are 31 T cell receptor beta chains from one sample, sequenced in a study of blood T cell repertoires in COVID-19 (dated by TCRdb to the early 2020s). Libraries were prepared through the immunoSEQ multiplex PCR assay. Sourced from immuneACCESS, this table was stored by TCRdb with only in-frame sequences that have V and J called. A share of the clones is absent; for the studies checked, an unresolved V gene accounts for under half, and the remainder has no known explanation. This sample lists about 300,000 clones; about 89% were detected once. The ten biggest clones cover 1.7% of the sample. Material for sequencing was PBMCs or T cells enriched from blood (not recorded which). These TCRs come from a woman aged 40 to 50 who had recovered from COVID-19.

This clone was recorded once. In nucleotides, the CDR3 is TGTGCCAGCAGCCGGGACACCAGGAACACTGAAGCTTTCTTT. Translating gives CASSRDTRNTEAFF. The rearrangement joins TRBV6-5 to TRBJ1-1; a weak D match, TRBD1 (6 bases). Trimming shortened V by 6 bases and J by 1 base, and 12 bases separated the two germline ends. Per the germline V gene, CDR1 is MNHEY and CDR2 is SVGAGI. The CDR3 extends over 14 amino acids.

The chain recombines TRBV2 with TRBJ2-1; 11 bases match TRBD2. Losses at the gene ends were 6 bases for V and 3 bases for J; bases not matched to a gene: 7. The CDR3 is made up of 16 amino acids. Per the germline V gene, CDR1 is SNHLY and CDR2 is FYNNEI. The CDR3 sequence is CASRTLAGGFYNEQFF. The CDR3 bases are TGTGCCAGCAGGACATTAGCGGGAGGGTTCTACAATGAGCAGTTCTTC.

The V and J genes are TRBV7-2 and TRBJ2-1; TRBD1 is a possible D gene (6 bases). Germline CDR1 reads SGHTA; CDR2 reads FQGNSA. The CDR3 runs 14 residues. V was shortened by 2 bases and J by 8 bases, with 13 bases between the two germline ends. The CDR3 DNA is TGTGCCAGCAGCTTAATGGGACATACGCATGAGCAGTTCTTC. Translation: CASSLMGHTHEQFF. The variable domain in full, completed from reference TRBV7-2 and TRBJ2-1, reads GAGVSQSPSNKVTEKGKDVELRCDPISGHTALYWYRQSLGQGLEFLIYFQGNSAPDKSGLPSDRFSAERTGGSVSTLTIQRTQQEDSAVYLCASSLMGHTHEQFFGPGTRLTVL.

In this sample, this clone turned up a few times. This rearrangement joins TRBV20-1 to TRBJ2-7; TRBD2 matches at 8 bases. V was pared by 3 bases and J by 2 bases, with 12 bases of the junction left unmatched. The CDR3 has 16 amino acids. Germline CDR1 is DFQATT and CDR2 is SNEGSKA (reference sequence). CDR3 nucleotide sequence: TGCAGTGCTAGTCGTTTCAGCGGGAGACCCACCTACGAGCAGTACTTC. Translation: CSASRFSGRPTYEQYF.

This chain joins TRBV5-6 and TRBJ1-4; a weak D match, TRBD1 (5 bases). V lost 4 bases to trimming and J lost 0 bases, with 10 bases between them. The CDR3 covers 15 residues. Germline V gene data show CDR1 as SGHDT and CDR2 as YYEEEE. The CDR3 loop is CASSRRGTTNEKLFF. The DNA for the CDR3 is TGTGCCAGCAGCCGTCGGGGGACAACTAATGAAAAACTGTTTTTT. Looking up the rest from reference TRBV5-6 and TRBJ1-4 gives the full variable domain: DAGVTQSPTHLIKTRGQQVTLRCSPKSGHDTVSWYQQALGQGPQFIFQYYEEEERQRGNFPDRFSGHQFPNYSSELNVNALLLGDSALYLCASSRRGTTNEKLFFGSGTQLSVL.

The chain combines TRBV5-5 with TRBJ2-1, with 11 bases identical to TRBD2. The J segment lost 8 bases and the V segment lost 5 bases, leaving 0 bases of the junction unmatched. The germline CDR1 and CDR2 sequences are SGHKS and YYEKEE (reference sequence). The CDR3 runs 12 residues. Here the CDR3 DNA reads TGTGCCAGCAGACTAGCGGGGGATGAGCAGTTCTTC. Its translation: CASRLAGDEQFF.

This chain uses TRBV19 with TRBJ1-2, with D perhaps matching TRBD1 (6 bases). Trimming pared 10 bases from V and 3 bases from J, leaving 24 bases between. Per germline, CDR1 LNHDA and CDR2 SQIVND (reference sequence). The CDR3 length is 16 residues. The CDR3, as DNA: TGTGCCACCAGTATGCGCCCTGGACAGTCTGACTATGGCTACACCTTC. It yields the protein CATSMRPGQSDYGYTF.

The rearrangement uses TRBV5-1 and TRBJ2-1; 9 positions match TRBD2. The CDR3 runs 14 residues. Germline V gene sequence: CDR1 SGHRS, CDR2 YFSETQ. V was pared by 6 bases and J by 9 bases, with 10 bases of the junction left unmatched. The CDR3 loop reads CASNVAGGTSEQFF. CDR3 coding DNA: TGCGCCAGCAACGTGGCGGGGGGGACTAGTGAGCAGTTCTTC.

The V gene is TRBV7-2, the J gene TRBJ2-7; 13 bases agree with TRBD2. Germline V lookup: CDR1 SGHTA, CDR2 FQGNSA. Unmatched junction bases numbered 6, after V lost 1 base and J lost 6 bases. The CDR3 runs to 16 residues. CDR3 sequence reads: CASSLVGLAGTGEQYF. Written as DNA, the CDR3 is TGTGCCAGCAGCTTAGTGGGACTAGCGGGGACGGGCGAGCAGTACTTC.

The chain joins TRBV5-6 to TRBJ1-2; the match to TRBD1 covers 9 bases. This CDR3 has 15 amino acids. V shed 4 bases and J 2 bases; nucleotides not matched to a gene: 6. Germline values: CDR1 SGHDT, CDR2 YYEEEE. The CDR3 loop reads CASSQWDRVNYGYTF. As DNA, the CDR3 is TGTGCCAGCAGCCAATGGGACAGGGTGAACTATGGCTACACCTTC.

This clone was recorded once. This chain links TRBV7-9 with TRBJ2-6, with TRBD1 as a possible D gene (5 bases). The CDR3 is 16 amino acids. Germline V gives CDR1 SEHNR, CDR2 FQNEAQ (reference sequence). V was trimmed by 4 bases and J by 1 base, leaving 11 bases between them. CDR3: CASSSSDRSGANVLTF. CDR3 DNA sequence: TGTGCCAGCAGCTCCTCTGACAGATCTGGGGCCAACGTCCTGACTTTC.

The rearrangement links TRBV12-2 to TRBJ2-1; TRBD2, the table's D call, lacks a check against the DNA. TRBV12-2 is described as a pseudogene. The CDR3 has 16 amino acids. In nucleotides, the CDR3 is TGTGCAAGTCGCTTCGTTAGCGGGAAGATCCACAATGAGCAGTTCTTC. It specifies CASRFVSGKIHNEQFF.

The chain is built from TRBV2 and TRBJ2-4; TRBD2 matches at 11 bases. V shed 6 bases, J shed 3 bases, and the junction held 4 bases outside the gene matches. CDR1 is SNHLY, CDR2 FYNNEI, per germline. The CDR3 extends over 15 amino acids. Here the CDR3 reads CASRVAGGSKNIQYF. The DNA of the CDR3 is TGTGCCAGCAGGGTAGCGGGGGGGAGCAAAAACATTCAGTACTTC.

V and J are TRBV11-2 and TRBJ1-6, with TRBD1 matching 9 bases. The CDR3 extends over 15 amino acids. V dropped 2 bases and J dropped 10; count of bases not matched to a gene: 6. CDR1 is SGHAT, CDR2 FQNNGV, per germline. Here the CDR3 reads CASSLMGQGYSPLHF. CDR3 nucleotides: TGTGCCAGCAGCTTAATGGGACAGGGCTACTCACCCCTCCACTTT.

The gene calls are TRBV28 and TRBJ2-6; maybe TRBD1 (7 bases). V dropped 5 bases and J dropped 2 bases, with 13 bases sitting between them. The CDR3 extends over 16 amino acids. Germline CDR1 MDHEN, CDR2 SYDVKM. CDR3 sequence: CASSPRGVPGANVLTF. In DNA, the CDR3 is TGTGCCAGCAGTCCCAGGGGGGTGCCTGGGGCCAACGTCCTGACTTTC.

The rearrangement uses TRBV6-5 and TRBJ1-3; a weak D match, TRBD1 (5 bases). The V end was cut by 2 bases, the J end by 1 base, with 9 bases between. Germline assignment: CDR1 MNHEY and CDR2 SVGAGI. CDR3 length: 15 residues. The CDR3 DNA reads TGTGCCAGCAGTTACGCAGGGCGATCTGGAAACACCATATATTTT. Its translation: CASSYAGRSGNTIYF.

The rearrangement joins TRBV5-1 to TRBJ2-7; D is possibly TRBD1 (6 bases). With 4 bases removed from V and 6 bases from J, the gap between germline ends came to 17 bases. This CDR3 has 14 residues. In germline, CDR1 is SGHRS, CDR2 YFSETQ. The CDR3 DNA is TGCGCCAGCAGCCCAGGGACACCGAGAGCCGAGCAGTACTTC. Translated, it gives CASSPGTPRAEQYF.

This chain links TRBV19 with TRBJ1-2; 8 bases align to TRBD1. Germline V gene lookup returns CDR1 LNHDA and CDR2 SQIVND (reference sequence). The CDR3 sequence is 16 residues long. V lost 5 bases and J lost 2; bases outside the gene matches: 10. The CDR3 bases are TGTGCCAGTAGTCCACGGACAGGGCCAGCCAACTATGGCTACACCTTC. Its protein product is CASSPRTGPANYGYTF.

The chain joins TRBV7-9 to TRBJ1-3, with D possibly matching TRBD1 (5 bases). This CDR3 has 14 residues. Trimming took 1 base from V and 1 from J, leaving 5 bases between them. Germline loops: CDR1 SEHNR, CDR2 FQNEAQ (reference sequence). CDR3: CASSLDRSGNTIYF. CDR3 DNA sequence: TGTGCCAGCAGCTTAGACAGGTCTGGAAACACCATATATTTT.

The chain carries TRBV10-3 and TRBJ2-7; 12 bases map to TRBD1. The V gene's germline CDR1 is ENHRY and CDR2 SYGVKD. Trimming at V came to 6 bases and at J to 4 bases, leaving 7 bases not matched to a gene. There are 15 residues in the CDR3. The CDR3 loop is CAISPGTGGIYEQYF. CDR3 coding DNA: TGTGCCATCAGCCCGGGGACAGGGGGCATTTACGAGCAGTACTTC.

The chain couples TRBV6-5 to TRBJ2-7, with 8 bases matching TRBD1. The germline V gene has CDR1 MNHEY and CDR2 SVGAGI. This CDR3 comprises 14 residues. V lost 6 bases to trimming and J lost 3 bases; unmatched junction nucleotides: 7. Written as DNA, the CDR3 is TGTGCCAGCAGCCGGGACAGGTTGATCTACGAGCAGTACTTC. Translating it yields CASSRDRLIYEQYF.

The chain employs TRBV5-5 and TRBJ2-5; 7 positions agree with TRBD1. The trim removed 4 bases at V and 2 bases at J, leaving 2 bases unmatched. The CDR3 spans 13 residues. Germline loops: CDR1 SGHKS, CDR2 YYEKEE (reference sequence). CDR3 coding DNA: TGTGCCAGCAGCGGGACAGATCAAGAGACCCAGTACTTC. It codes for CASSGTDQETQYF.

This chain connects TRBV7-9 to TRBJ1-6; 8 positions match TRBD1. The germline V gene encodes CDR1 SEHNR and CDR2 FQNEAQ (reference sequence). The CDR3 consists of 15 residues. V lost 4 bases and J lost 9; bases outside the gene matches: 8. The CDR3 region is CASSWDRWIGSPLHF. The CDR3 coding sequence is TGTGCCAGCAGCTGGGACAGGTGGATCGGTTCACCCCTCCACTTT.

J is TRBJ2-1 and V is TRBV4-3; 10 positions agree with TRBD2. This CDR3 spans 16 amino acids. CDR1 is LGHNA and CDR2 is YSLEER in the germline V gene. V shed 3 bases and J 7 bases; nucleotides not matched to a gene: 9. The CDR3 reads CASSHREGLAVNEQFF. CDR3 coding DNA: TGCGCCAGCAGCCATCGCGAAGGACTAGCGGTAAATGAGCAGTTCTTC.

This chain uses TRBV3-1 (or the pseudogene TRBV3-2) with TRBJ2-3; TRBD2 agrees at 7 bases. V was clipped by 4 bases and J by 0 bases; unmatched bases: 4. CDR1 and CDR2 (germline): LGHDT, YNNKEL (reference sequence). CDR3 size: 15 residues. DNA of the CDR3: TGTGCCAGCAGCCCCTGGGGGGGGAGCACAGATACGCAGTATTTT. It codes for CASSPWGGSTDTQYF.

This chain uses TRBV2 with TRBJ2-5; D is perhaps TRBD2 (6 bases). This CDR3 has 14 residues. The ends were cut back, 6 bases at V and 3 bases at J, with 14 bases in the middle. In germline, CDR1 is SNHLY, CDR2 FYNNEI. Written as DNA, the CDR3 is TGTGCCAGCAGCCGGGACTCAACTAAAGAGACCCAGTACTTC. Residues: CASSRDSTKETQYF.

The genes are TRBV30 and TRBJ1-1; the D gene is possibly TRBD1 (6 bases). The CDR3 spans 13 residues. Trimming stripped 1 base from V and 3 bases from J, with 9 bases between. Per the germline V gene, CDR1 is GTSNPN and CDR2 is SVGIG (reference sequence). The CDR3, as DNA: TGTGCCTGGAGTGAGGGGGGGGACACTGAAGCTTTCTTT. It encodes CAWSEGGDTEAFF.

V and J are TRBV3-1 (or the pseudogene TRBV3-2) and TRBJ1-4, with D perhaps matching TRBD1 (6 bases). Germline-derived CDR1 and CDR2 are LGHDT and YNNKEL (reference sequence). This CDR3 has 15 amino acids. Trimming left V 1 base short and J 7 bases short, with 13 bases between. The CDR3 coding sequence is TGTGCCAGCAGCCAAGGGGTTATGGACAGTGAAAAACTGTTTTTT. Encoded protein: CASSQGVMDSEKLFF.

The gene calls are TRBV5-1 and TRBJ2-3; TRBD1 matches 7 bases. Germline values: CDR1 SGHRS, CDR2 YFSETQ. J lost 3 bases, V lost 0 bases, and 10 bases had no gene match. The CDR3 has 17 residues. The CDR3 DNA reads as TGCGCCAGCAGCTTGGGGGACAGAGGCCTACCGACAGATACGCAGTATTTT. This gives the protein CASSLGDRGLPTDTQYF.

In its sample, this clone was seen once. This rearrangement joins TRBV12-3 or TRBV12-4 to TRBJ2-5; unclear D gene. The CDR3 consists of 13 residues. Deletions cut 2 bases from V and 4 bases from J, with 8 bases between. Here the CDR3 reads CASSLTPLETQYF. CDR3 sequence (DNA): TGTGCCAGCAGTTTAACTCCCCTAGAGACCCAGTACTTC.

This chain joins TRBV6-6 and TRBJ1-4, with 8 bases aligning to TRBD1. Trimming cost V 6 bases and J 6 bases; bases outside gene matches: 6. Germline V CDR1 and CDR2: MNHNY, SVGAGI (reference sequence). CDR3 size: 14 residues. The CDR3 loop reads CASSPGGADEKLFF. In nucleotides, the CDR3 is TGTGCCAGCAGCCCAGGGGGCGCCGATGAAAAACTGTTTTTT.